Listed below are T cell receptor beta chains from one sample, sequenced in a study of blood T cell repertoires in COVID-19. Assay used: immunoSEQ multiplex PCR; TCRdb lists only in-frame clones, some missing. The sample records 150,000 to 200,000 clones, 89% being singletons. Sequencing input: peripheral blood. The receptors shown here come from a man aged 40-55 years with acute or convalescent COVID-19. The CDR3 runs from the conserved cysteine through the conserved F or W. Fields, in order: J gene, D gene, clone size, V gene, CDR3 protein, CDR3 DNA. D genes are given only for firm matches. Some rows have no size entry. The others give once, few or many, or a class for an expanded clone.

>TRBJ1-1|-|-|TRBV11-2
CASSLVRGNTEAFF
TGTGCCAGCAGCTTAGTGCGGGGTAACACTGAAGCTTTCTTT
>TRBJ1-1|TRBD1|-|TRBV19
CASSIRGQGNTEAFF
TGTGCCAGTAGTATTCGGGGACAGGGTAACACTGAAGCTTTCTTT
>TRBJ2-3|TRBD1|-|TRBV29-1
CSVWDRAGDTQYF
TGCAGCGTGTGGGACAGGGCAGGAGATACGCAGTATTTT
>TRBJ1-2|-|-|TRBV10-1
CASSERRDYGYTF
TGCGCCAGCAGTGAGCGCCGCGATTATGGCTACACCTTC
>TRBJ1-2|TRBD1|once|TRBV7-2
CASSPGTDNYGYTF
TGTGCCAGCAGCCCAGGGACAGACAACTATGGCTACACCTTC
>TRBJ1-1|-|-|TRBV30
CAWSEDLAGEAFF
TGTGCCTGGAGTGAAGATCTGGCGGGTGAAGCTTTCTTT
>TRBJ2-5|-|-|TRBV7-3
CASSSTAEPQETQYF
TGTGCCAGCAGCTCAACAGCGGAGCCTCAAGAGACCCAGTACTTC
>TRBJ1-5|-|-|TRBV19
CASSIKGGVSNQPQHF
TGTGCCAGTAGTATAAAAGGAGGGGTCAGCAATCAGCCCCAGCATTTT
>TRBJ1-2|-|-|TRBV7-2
CASSLEGRGHGYTF
TGTGCCAGCAGCTTAGAAGGCAGGGGCCATGGCTACACCTTC
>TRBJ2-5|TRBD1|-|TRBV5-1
CASSQTGGWETQYF
TGCGCCAGCAGCCAAACAGGGGGCTGGGAGACCCAGTACTTC
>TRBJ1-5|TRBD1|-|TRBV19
CASSIDQGARQPQHF
TGTGCCAGTAGTATAGATCAGGGGGCTAGGCAGCCCCAGCATTTT
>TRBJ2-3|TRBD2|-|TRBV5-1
CASSPGLAGDTQYF
TGCGCCAGCAGCCCCGGACTAGCTGGAGATACGCAGTATTTT
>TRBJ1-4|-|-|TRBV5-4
CASSLTSASNEKLFF
TGTGCCAGCAGCTTGACGAGCGCTTCTAATGAAAAACTGTTTTTT
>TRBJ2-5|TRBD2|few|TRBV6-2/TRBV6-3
CASSYIMRGAPETQYF
TGTGCCAGCAGTTACATTATGCGGGGGGCCCCAGAGACCCAGTACTTC
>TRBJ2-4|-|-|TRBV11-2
CASSPTWGRSGKNIQYF
TGTGCCAGCAGCCCCACCTGGGGGCGATCTGGCAAAAACATTCAGTACTTC
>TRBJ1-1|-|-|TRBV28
CASSFVSTEAFF
TGTGCCAGCAGTTTTGTTAGCACTGAAGCTTTCTTT
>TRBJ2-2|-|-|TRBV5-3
CARSIPYRVAVTGELFF
TGTGCCAGAAGCATTCCTTACAGGGTGGCAGTGACCGGGGAGCTGTTTTTT
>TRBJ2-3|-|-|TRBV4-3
CASSQVASDTQYF
TGCGCCAGCAGCCAGGTAGCTAGCGATACGCAGTATTTT
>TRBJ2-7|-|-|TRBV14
CASSQGLARVYEQYF
TGTGCCAGCAGCCAAGGGCTAGCGAGAGTCTACGAGCAGTACTTC
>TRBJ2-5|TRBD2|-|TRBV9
CASSVVASGVQETQYF
TGTGCCAGCAGCGTAGTAGCTAGCGGGGTACAAGAGACCCAGTACTTC
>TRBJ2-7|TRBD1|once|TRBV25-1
CASSEYGDRAYEQYF
TGTGCCAGCAGTGAATATGGGGACAGGGCCTACGAGCAGTACTTC
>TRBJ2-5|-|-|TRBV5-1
CASSLALAETQYF
TGCGCCAGCAGCTTGGCTCTGGCAGAGACCCAGTACTTC
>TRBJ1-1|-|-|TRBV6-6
CASSYIFQLNTEAFF
TGTGCCAGCAGTTACATTTTCCAGTTGAACACTGAAGCTTTCTTT